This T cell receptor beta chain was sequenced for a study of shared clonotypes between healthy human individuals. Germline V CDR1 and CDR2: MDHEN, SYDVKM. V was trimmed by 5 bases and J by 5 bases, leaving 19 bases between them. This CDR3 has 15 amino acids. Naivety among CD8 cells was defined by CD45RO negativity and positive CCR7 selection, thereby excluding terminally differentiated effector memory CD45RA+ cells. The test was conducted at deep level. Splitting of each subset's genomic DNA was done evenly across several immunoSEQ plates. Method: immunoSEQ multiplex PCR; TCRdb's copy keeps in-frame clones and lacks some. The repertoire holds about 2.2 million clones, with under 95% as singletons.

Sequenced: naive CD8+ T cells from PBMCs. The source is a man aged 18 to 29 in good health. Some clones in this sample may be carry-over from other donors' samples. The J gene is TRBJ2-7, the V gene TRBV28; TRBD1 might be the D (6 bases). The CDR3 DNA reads TGTGCCAGCAGTGGCCGGAACAGGGATAGCCACGAGCAGTACTTC. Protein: CASSGRNRDSHEQYF. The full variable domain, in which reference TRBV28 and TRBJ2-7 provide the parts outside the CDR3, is DVKVTQSSRYLVKRTGEKVFLECVQDMDHENMFWYRQDPGLGLRLIYFSYDVKMKEKGDIPEGYSVSREKKERFSLILESASTNQTSMYLCASSGRNRDSHEQYFGPGTRLTVT.